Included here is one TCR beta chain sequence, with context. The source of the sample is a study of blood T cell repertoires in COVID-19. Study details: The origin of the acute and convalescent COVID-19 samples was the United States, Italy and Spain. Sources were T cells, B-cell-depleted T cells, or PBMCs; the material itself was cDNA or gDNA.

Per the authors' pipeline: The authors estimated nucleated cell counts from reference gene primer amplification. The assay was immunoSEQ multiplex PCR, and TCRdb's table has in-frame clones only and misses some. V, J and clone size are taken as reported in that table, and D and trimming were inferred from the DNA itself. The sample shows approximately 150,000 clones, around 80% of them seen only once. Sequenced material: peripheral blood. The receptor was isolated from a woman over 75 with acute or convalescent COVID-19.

This CDR3 is CASSLIPGGTEAFF. CDR3 DNA: TGTGCCAGCAGCTTAATCCCGGGGGGGACTGAAGCTTTCTTT. V gene TRBV7-3 combines with J gene TRBJ1-1, with D possibly being TRBD1 (5 bases). Trimming removed 1 base from V and 5 bases from J, with 11 bases in between. The germline CDR1 and CDR2 sequences are SGHTA and FQGTGA. The CDR3 is made up of 14 amino acids. Full variable domain (missing parts from reference TRBV7-3 and TRBJ1-1): GAGVSQTPSNKVTEKGKYVELRCDPISGHTALYWYRQSLGQGPEFLIYFQGTGAADDSGLPNDRFFAVRPEGSVSTLKIQRTERGDSAVYLCASSLIPGGTEAFFGQGTRLTVV.